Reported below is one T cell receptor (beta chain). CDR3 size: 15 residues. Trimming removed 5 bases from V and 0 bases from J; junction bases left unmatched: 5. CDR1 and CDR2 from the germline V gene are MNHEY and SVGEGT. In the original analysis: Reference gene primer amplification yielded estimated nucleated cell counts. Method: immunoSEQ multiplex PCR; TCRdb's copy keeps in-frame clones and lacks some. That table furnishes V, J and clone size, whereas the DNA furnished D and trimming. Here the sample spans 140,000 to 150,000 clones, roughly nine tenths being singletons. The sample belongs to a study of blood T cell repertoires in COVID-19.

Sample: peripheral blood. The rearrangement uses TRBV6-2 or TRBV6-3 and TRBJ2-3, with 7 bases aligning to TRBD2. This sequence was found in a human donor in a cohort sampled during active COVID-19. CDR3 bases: TGTGCCAGCAGTAGCGGGGATTACAGCACAGATACGCAGTATTTT. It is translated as CASSSGDYSTDTQYF.